A selection of T cell receptor beta chains follows, all from one sample in a study of cytomegalovirus exposure and HLA in healthy donors. Sequenced by immunoSEQ multiplex PCR; TCRdb stores in-frame clones only, minus some. The table lists under 200,000 clones, about 13% of them singletons. Sequencing was carried out using PBMCs. These TCRs come from a man between 45 and 60 years old in good health and CMV-seropositive. The CDR3 runs from the conserved cysteine through the conserved F or W. D genes are given only for firm matches. Part of the rows lack a size; the others show once, few, many or a class for expanded clones.

TRBJ1-6,TRBV30,-,few,CAWTTALDSPLHF,TGTGCCTGGACCACTGCCCTAGATTCACCCCTCCACTTT
TRBJ2-5,TRBV19,-,few,CASSGDKTETQYF,TGTGCCAGTAGTGGGGACAAAACGGAGACCCAGTACTTC
TRBJ1-5,TRBV19,TRBD1,few,CASSDREGQPQHF,TGTGCCAGTAGCGACAGGGAAGGACAGCCCCAGCATTTT
TRBJ1-2,TRBV9,-,-,CASSVSGNYGYTF,TGTGCCAGCAGCGTTTCAGGGAACTATGGCTACACCTTC
TRBJ1-2,TRBV19,TRBD1,-,CASSLQGARYGYTF,TGTGCCAGTAGTTTACAGGGGGCGCGGTATGGCTACACCTTC
TRBJ1-2,TRBV9,TRBD1,-,CASSEQGGNYGYTF,TGTGCCAGCAGCGAGCAGGGGGGTAACTATGGCTACACCTTC
TRBJ2-1,TRBV14,-,-,CASTHGYNEQFF,TGTGCCAGCACCCACGGGTACAATGAGCAGTTCTTC
TRBJ2-2,TRBV9,-,few,CASSGTLNTGELFF,TGTGCCAGCAGCGGAACATTGAACACCGGGGAGCTGTTTTTT
TRBJ1-5,TRBV5-1,-,few,CASSLGQGDQPQHF,TGCGCCAGCAGCTTAGGGCAGGGCGATCAGCCCCAGCATTTT
TRBJ1-1,TRBV29-1,-,few,CSGGQSTEAFF,TGCAGCGGAGGACAGTCAACTGAAGCTTTCTTT
TRBJ1-4,TRBV5-1,-,-,CASREQGVGEKLFF,TGCGCCAGCAGAGAACAGGGAGTGGGTGAAAAACTGTTTTTT
TRBJ2-2,TRBV28,TRBD2,once,CASSWEGRTGELFF,TGTGCCAGCAGTTGGGAGGGGCGCACCGGGGAGCTGTTTTTT
TRBJ2-7,TRBV15,-,few,CATSRDSGNTYEQYF,TGTGCCACCAGCAGAGATTCGGGGAATACCTACGAGCAGTACTTC
TRBJ2-3,TRBV7-2,-,-,CASGGKGHDTQYF,TGTGCCAGCGGAGGAAAAGGGCACGATACGCAGTATTTT
TRBJ2-7,TRBV6-6,-,-,CASSYSVAGLDEQYF,TGTGCCAGCAGTTATTCAGTGGCAGGCCTGGACGAGCAGTACTTC
TRBJ2-3,TRBV5-1,-,-,CASSLAMGRGTDTQYF,TGCGCCAGCAGCTTGGCGATGGGAAGGGGGACAGATACGCAGTATTTT
TRBJ2-3,TRBV6-6,TRBD2,few,CASSSGLVRSDTQYF,TGTGCCAGCAGCTCGGGACTAGTGAGGTCCGATACGCAGTATTTT
TRBJ1-1,TRBV11-1,-,-,CASSLGAGVSNTEAFF,TGTGCCAGCAGCTTAGGGGCAGGGGTATCGAACACTGAAGCTTTCTTT
TRBJ2-1,TRBV9,-,few,CASSVAGNSYNEQFF,TGTGCCAGCAGCGTAGCAGGGAACTCCTACAATGAGCAGTTCTTC
TRBJ1-4,TRBV11-3,-,few,CASSPDRQNEKLFF,TGTGCCAGCAGCCCCGACAGACAAAATGAAAAACTGTTTTTT
TRBJ1-2,TRBV4-2,-,-,CASSPDQLASYGYTF,TGTGCCAGCAGCCCCGATCAGTTAGCCAGCTATGGCTACACCTTC
TRBJ2-1,TRBV5-4,TRBD2,-,CASSLTSGGAYNEQFF,TGTGCCAGCAGCTTGACTAGCGGGGGGGCCTACAATGAGCAGTTCTTC
TRBJ1-1,TRBV27,-,-,CASSLTGPNTEAFF,TGTGCCAGCAGTCTTACAGGACCGAACACTGAAGCTTTCTTT
TRBJ2-3,TRBV9,TRBD2,few,CASSETSGGTDTQYF,TGTGCCAGCAGCGAGACTAGCGGGGGCACAGATACGCAGTATTTT
TRBJ1-2,TRBV6-5,-,few,CASSSSWGGGYGYTF,TGTGCCAGCAGTAGCTCTTGGGGGGGAGGCTATGGCTACACCTTC
TRBJ1-3,TRBV5-8,-,few,CASRRGGNTIYF,TGTGCCAGCAGGCGGGGTGGAAACACCATATATTTT
TRBJ2-3,TRBV5-1,TRBD1,-,CASSTSVTGGTDTQYF,TGCGCCAGCAGCACATCCGTGACAGGGGGCACAGATACGCAGTATTTT
TRBJ2-7,TRBV7-2,TRBD2,few,CASSGASGAYEQYF,TGTGCCAGCAGCGGAGCTAGCGGGGCCTACGAGCAGTACTTC
TRBJ1-5,TRBV4-3,-,-,CASSRLVGQRLHF,TGCGCCAGCAGCCGCTTGGTTGGACAGCGCCTTCATTTT
TRBJ1-1,TRBV7-8,TRBD1,-,CASSPTTGVETEAFF,TGTGCCAGCAGCCCGACGACAGGGGTGGAAACTGAAGCTTTCTTT
TRBJ1-4,TRBV11-2,-,-,CASSRVGRGEKLFF,TGTGCCAGCAGCCGGGTCGGGCGGGGTGAAAAACTGTTTTTT
TRBJ1-6,TRBV15,TRBD1,-,CATSRDQDRGIRPLHF,TGTGCCACCAGCAGAGACCAGGACAGGGGCATTAGACCCCTCCACTTT
TRBJ1-2,TRBV6-5,TRBD1,few,CASKAGGYGYTF,TGTGCCAGCAAGGCAGGGGGCTATGGCTACACCTTC
TRBJ1-2,TRBV5-6,-,few,CASSLPTEANYGYTF,TGTGCCAGCAGCTTACCCACTGAAGCTAACTATGGCTACACCTTC
TRBJ1-1,TRBV18,-,many,CASSPAVMNTEAFF,TGTGCCAGCTCACCCGCGGTTATGAACACTGAAGCTTTCTTT
TRBJ2-5,TRBV5-4,TRBD1,-,CASSPRTRQGGTQYF,TGTGCCAGCAGCCCTCGAACTAGACAGGGGGGGACCCAGTACTTC
TRBJ2-1,TRBV7-2,-,-,CASSFNRENEQFF,TGTGCCAGCAGCTTTAACAGGGAAAATGAGCAGTTCTTC
TRBJ1-5,TRBV4-3,-,few,CASSQDRSGGNQPQHF,TGCGCCAGCAGCCAAGATCGGTCCGGGGGCAATCAGCCCCAGCATTTT
TRBJ2-2,TRBV4-3,TRBD1,few,CASSPTGGRTGELFF,TGCGCCAGCAGCCCGACAGGGGGCAGAACCGGGGAGCTGTTTTTT
TRBJ1-5,TRBV7-2,-,few,CASSLQGTLNQPQHF,TGTGCCAGCAGCTTACAGGGGACCCTCAATCAGCCCCAGCATTTT
TRBJ1-3,TRBV9,-,few,CASGGLGSGNTIYF,TGTGCCAGCGGGGGCTTAGGCTCTGGAAACACCATATATTTT
TRBJ2-5,TRBV5-4,TRBD2,few,CASSWRLAGEETQYF,TGTGCCAGCAGCTGGAGATTAGCGGGGGAAGAGACCCAGTACTTC
TRBJ1-4,TRBV7-9,TRBD1,few,CASSATQGRGNEKLFF,TGTGCCAGCAGCGCCACACAGGGGCGCGGTAATGAAAAACTGTTTTTT
TRBJ1-4,TRBV28,-,-,CASSATGVANEKLFF,TGTGCCAGCAGCGCCACGGGGGTTGCTAATGAAAAACTGTTTTTT
TRBJ2-2,TRBV6-6,TRBD2,-,CASSYGLADTGELFF,TGTGCCAGCAGTTACGGGCTAGCGGACACCGGGGAGCTGTTTTTT
TRBJ1-5,TRBV30,-,few,CAWSVAGSVNSNQPQHF,TGTGCCTGGAGTGTAGCTGGTTCGGTGAATAGCAATCAGCCCCAGCATTTT
TRBJ1-1,TRBV30,TRBD1,-,CAWRRDRNTEAFF,TGTGCCTGGAGACGGGACAGGAACACTGAAGCTTTCTTT
TRBJ1-5,TRBV19,-,-,CASSIGGGKDQPQHF,TGTGCCAGTAGTATAGGAGGGGGAAAAGATCAGCCCCAGCATTTT
TRBJ1-6,TRBV19,TRBD1,few,CASSTPQGAGGSPLHF,TGTGCCAGTAGTACCCCACAGGGGGCAGGAGGTTCACCCCTCCACTTT